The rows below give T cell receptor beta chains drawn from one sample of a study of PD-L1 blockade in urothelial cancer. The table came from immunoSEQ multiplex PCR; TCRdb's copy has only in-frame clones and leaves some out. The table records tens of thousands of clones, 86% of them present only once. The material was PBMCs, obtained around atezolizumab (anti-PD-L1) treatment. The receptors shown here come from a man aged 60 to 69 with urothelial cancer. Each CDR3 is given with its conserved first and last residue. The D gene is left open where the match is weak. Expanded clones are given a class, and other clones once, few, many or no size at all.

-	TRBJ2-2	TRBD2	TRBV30	TGTGCCTGGAGGAAACTAGCGGGGAACACCGGGGAGCTGTTTTTT	CAWRKLAGNTGELFF
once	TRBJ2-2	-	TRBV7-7	TGTGCTAGCAGCTCCCGGAGGGACTTTGGGGAGCTGTTTTTT	CASSSRRDFGELFF
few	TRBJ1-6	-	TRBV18	TGTGCCAGCTCACCACCACAGGGCGGGAATTCACCCCTCCACTTT	CASSPPQGGNSPLHF
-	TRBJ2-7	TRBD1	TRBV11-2	TGTGCCAGCAGCTTAGGGACCCCGACAGGGTCCCACGAGCAGTACTTC	CASSLGTPTGSHEQYF
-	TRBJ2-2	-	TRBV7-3	TGTGCCAGCAGCCCCTCAGGGACCGGGGAGCTGTTTTTT	CASSPSGTGELFF
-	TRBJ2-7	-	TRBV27	TGTGCCAGCAGTTCCTTAGCGGTGAGCTCCTACGAGCAGTACTTC	CASSSLAVSSYEQYF
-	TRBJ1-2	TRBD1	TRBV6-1	TGTGCCAGCAGTGAACATCTTGGACAGGGGGCGGGGGGCTACACCTTC	CASSEHLGQGAGGYTF
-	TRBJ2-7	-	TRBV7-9	TGTGCCAGCAGCTTCCCCGCGGGCCACGAGCAGTACTTC	CASSFPAGHEQYF
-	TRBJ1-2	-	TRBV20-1	TGCAGTGCCTTCTTGAACTATGGCTACACCTTC	CSAFLNYGYTF
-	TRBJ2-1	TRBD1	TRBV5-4	TGTGCCAGCAGCGAGGACAGGGAGGATGAGCAGTTCTTC	CASSEDREDEQFF
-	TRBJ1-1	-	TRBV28	TGTGCCAGCGAGCCTCAGGGAGGCACTGAAGCTTTCTTT	CASEPQGGTEAFF
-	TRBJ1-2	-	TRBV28	TGTGCTATCCCGGGGGGGCTCTATGGCTACACCTTC	CAIPGGLYGYTF
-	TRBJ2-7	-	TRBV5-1	TGCGCCAGCTCCTCGGGGGTGCTATCCTACGAGCAGTACTTC	CASSSGVLSYEQYF
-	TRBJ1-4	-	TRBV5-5	TGTGCCAGCAGCTTGTCGGGATTTAATGAAAAACTGTTTTTT	CASSLSGFNEKLFF
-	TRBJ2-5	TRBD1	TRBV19	TGTGCCAGTAGTGTCACCGGGACAGGGGGGCAAGAGACCCAGTACTTC	CASSVTGTGGQETQYF
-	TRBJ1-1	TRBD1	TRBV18	TGTGCCAGCTCACTAAGGACAGGGAGGAACACTGAAGCTTTCTTT	CASSLRTGRNTEAFF
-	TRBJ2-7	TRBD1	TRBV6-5	TGTGCCAGCAGGTCACCCGGGACAGGGGCCTACGAGCAGTACTTC	CASRSPGTGAYEQYF
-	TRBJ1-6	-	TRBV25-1	TGTGCCAGCAGTGTACATGATGGTCCTTATAATTCACCCCTCCACTTT	CASSVHDGPYNSPLHF
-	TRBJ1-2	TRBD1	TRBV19	TGTGCCAGTACCGACAGGGCTAACTATGGCTACACCTTC	CASTDRANYGYTF
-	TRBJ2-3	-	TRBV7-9	TGTGCCAGCAGCTTAGCTACTCATACGCAGTATTTT	CASSLATHTQYF
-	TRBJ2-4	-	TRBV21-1	TGTGCCAGCAGCATGAGAGGGACAAAGCAAAACATTCAGTACTTC	CASSMRGTKQNIQYF
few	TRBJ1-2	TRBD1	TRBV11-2	TGTGCCAGCAGCCAGGACAGGTACTATGGCTACACCTTC	CASSQDRYYGYTF
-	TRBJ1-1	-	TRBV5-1	TGCGCCAGCAGCATAGCCCCAGGGGCCACTGAAGCTTTCTTT	CASSIAPGATEAFF
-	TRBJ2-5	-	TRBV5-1	TGCGCCAGCAGTCGCGGGGTAAACCAAGAGACCCAGTACTTC	CASSRGVNQETQYF
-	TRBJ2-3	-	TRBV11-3	TGTGCCAGCAGCCCAGGGGCCAGCACAGATACGCAGTATTTT	CASSPGASTDTQYF
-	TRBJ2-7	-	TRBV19	TGTGCCAGTAGTACCCTAGACAGTCGCTCCTACGAGCAGTACTTC	CASSTLDSRSYEQYF
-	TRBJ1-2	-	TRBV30	TGTGCCTGGAGCCGGGGGGGAGCTAACTATGGCTACACCTTC	CAWSRGGANYGYTF
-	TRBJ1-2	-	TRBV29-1	TGCAGCGTTGAAGACCCGGACAGCCTGGTCTATGGCTACACCTTC	CSVEDPDSLVYGYTF
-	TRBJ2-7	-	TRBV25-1	TGTGCCAGCAGTGAATGCCGCGATTTCTACGAGCAGTACTTC	CASSECRDFYEQYF
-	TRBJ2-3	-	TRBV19	TGTGCCAGCAGGTGGTTGGATACGCAGTATTTT	CASRWLDTQYF
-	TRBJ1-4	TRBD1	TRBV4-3	TGCGCCAGCAGCCTAACGGAACGGGACAGCGGGTTCGGGAAGTTCTTTTTT	CASSLTERDSGFGKFFF
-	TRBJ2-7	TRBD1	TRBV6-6	TGTGCCAGCAGCCCTCAGGGGGACGAGCAGTACTTC	CASSPQGDEQYF
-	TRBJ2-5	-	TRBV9	TGTGCCAGCAGCCTAGGGCAGCGCCAAGAGACCCAGTACTTC	CASSLGQRQETQYF
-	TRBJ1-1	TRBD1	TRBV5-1	TGCGCCAGCAGCTTTAGTAGGCTCGGGACAGGGGGCGAGAACACTGAAGCTTTCTTT	CASSFSRLGTGGENTEAFF
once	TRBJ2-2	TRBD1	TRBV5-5	TGTGCCAGCACGGCAGGGGGCGTCCTACTAAACACCGGGGAGCTGTTTTTT	CASTAGGVLLNTGELFF
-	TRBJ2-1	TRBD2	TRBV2	TGTGCCAGCAGTGTTACGCGGGGGTTCGATGAGCAGTTCTTC	CASSVTRGFDEQFF
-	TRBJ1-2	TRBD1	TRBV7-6	TGTGCCAGCAGCTTAACCGGGGACAGTCGCTATGGCTACACCTTC	CASSLTGDSRYGYTF
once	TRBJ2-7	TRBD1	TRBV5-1	TGCGCCAGCAGTTACGCCGCTCTTATACAGGGGGCAACGGGGGAGCAGTACTTC	CASSYAALIQGATGEQYF
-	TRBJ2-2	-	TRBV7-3	TGTGCCAGCAGCGCCCCGGTGGGCGGGATTGGGCCCGGGGAGCTGTTTTTT	CASSAPVGGIGPGELFF
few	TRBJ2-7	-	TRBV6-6	TGTGCCAGCCGTCTACAGGGGTCGGGGGGGTACGAGCAGTACTTC	CASRLQGSGGYEQYF
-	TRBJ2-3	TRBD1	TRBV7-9	TGTGCCAGCAGCCCGAGGACAGGAGAAACAGATACGCAGTATTTT	CASSPRTGETDTQYF
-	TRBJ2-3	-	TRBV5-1	TGCGCCAGCAGCTTAACAGGCGGATCGGGCGGGGCCACAGATACGCAGTATTTT	CASSLTGGSGGATDTQYF
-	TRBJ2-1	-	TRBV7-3	TGTGCCAGCAGCTTAGGGCGGGGTTCCTACAATGAGCAGTTCTTC	CASSLGRGSYNEQFF
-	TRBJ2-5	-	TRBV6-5	TGTGCCAGCAGTTTGAGAATAGCCCAAGAGACCCAGTACTTC	CASSLRIAQETQYF
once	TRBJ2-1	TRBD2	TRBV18	TGTGCCAGCTCACCTTCCGGGGGGGCCAGTGAGCAGTTCTTC	CASSPSGGASEQFF